This T cell receptor beta chain appears in the sequencing data of a study of blood T cell repertoires in COVID-19. As for the study in general: The study drew acute and convalescent COVID-19 samples from the United States, Italy and Spain.

This clone has only one observation. The junction had 4 bases not matched to a gene; V was cut back by 8 bases and J by 0 bases. Germline V CDR1 and CDR2: SNHLY, FYNNEI. The CDR3 has 14 amino acids. Sequencing was performed with immunoSEQ multiplex PCR; in TCRdb, only in-frame clones are kept and a portion is missing. The sample holds around 250,000 clones, around 90% seen once. Sequencing input: peripheral blood. The J gene is TRBJ2-3, the V gene TRBV2, with 8 bases that match TRBD2. This clonotype was sampled from a woman in her thirties or forties who had recovered from COVID-19. The CDR3, as DNA: TGTGCCAGCGGGGCTAGCGGGAGCACAGATACGCAGTATTTT. This translates into CASGASGSTDTQYF. The full variable domain, rest sourced from reference TRBV2 and TRBJ2-3, is EPEVTQTPSHQVTQMGQEVILRCVPISNHLYFYWYRQILGQKVEFLVSFYNNEISEKSEIFDDQFSVERPDGSNFTLKIRSTKLEDSAMYFCASGASGSTDTQYFGPGTRLTVL.